The entry that follows covers one T cell receptor (beta chain) sequence. V lost 3 bases and J lost 5, with 12 bases in between. From germline, CDR1 is SGDLS and CDR2 YYNGEE. The CDR3 is made up of 15 amino acids. The entry originates in a study of T-cell memory formation after mild COVID-19. MiXCR was run by TCRdb on the 5' RACE reads, yielding one entry per CDR3 protein. The sample consists of roughly 250,000 distinct CDR3 sequences, approximately 16% of them appearing once. The TCR comes from a man between 18 and 29 years old who had mild COVID-19 (a few samples of this study predate the infection). Cell type and time point are not known. What was sequenced was PBMCs or a T cell subset sorted from them (not recorded which). This chain uses TRBV9 with TRBJ1-6, with D possibly being TRBD1 (6 bases). CDR3 DNA: TGTGCCAGCAGCGCCTCGGGGGGGCATAATTCACCCCTCCACTTT. Its translation: CASSASGGHNSPLHF.